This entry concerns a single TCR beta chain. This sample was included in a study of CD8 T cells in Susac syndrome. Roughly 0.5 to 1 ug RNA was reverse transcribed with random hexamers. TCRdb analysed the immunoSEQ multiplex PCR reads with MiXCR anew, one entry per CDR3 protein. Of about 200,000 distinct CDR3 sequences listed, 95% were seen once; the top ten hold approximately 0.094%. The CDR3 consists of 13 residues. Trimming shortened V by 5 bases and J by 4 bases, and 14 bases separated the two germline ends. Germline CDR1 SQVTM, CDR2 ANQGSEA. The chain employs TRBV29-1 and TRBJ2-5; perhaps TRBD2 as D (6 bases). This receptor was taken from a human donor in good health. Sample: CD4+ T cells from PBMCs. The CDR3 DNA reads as TGCAGCGTTTATACTAGCCCTCGAGAGACCCAGTACTTC. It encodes CSVYTSPRETQYF.